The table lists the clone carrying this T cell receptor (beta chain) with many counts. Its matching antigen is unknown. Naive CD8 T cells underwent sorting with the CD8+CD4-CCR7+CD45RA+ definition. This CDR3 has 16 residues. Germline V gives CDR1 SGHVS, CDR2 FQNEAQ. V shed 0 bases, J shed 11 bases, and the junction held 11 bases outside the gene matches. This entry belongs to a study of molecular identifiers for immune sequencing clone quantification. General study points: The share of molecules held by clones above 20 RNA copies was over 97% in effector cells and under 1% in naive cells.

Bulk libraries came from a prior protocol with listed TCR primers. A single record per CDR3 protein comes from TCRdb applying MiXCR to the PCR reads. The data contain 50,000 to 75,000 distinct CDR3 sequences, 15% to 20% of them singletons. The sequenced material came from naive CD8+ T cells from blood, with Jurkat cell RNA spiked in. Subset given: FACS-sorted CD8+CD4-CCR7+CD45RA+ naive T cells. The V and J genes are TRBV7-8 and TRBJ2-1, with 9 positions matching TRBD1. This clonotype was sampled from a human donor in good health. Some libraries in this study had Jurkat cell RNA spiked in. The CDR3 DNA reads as TGTGCCAGCAGCTTAGCGAGGAGACAGGGGGACCCTCAGCAGTTCTTC. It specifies CASSLARRQGDPQQFF.